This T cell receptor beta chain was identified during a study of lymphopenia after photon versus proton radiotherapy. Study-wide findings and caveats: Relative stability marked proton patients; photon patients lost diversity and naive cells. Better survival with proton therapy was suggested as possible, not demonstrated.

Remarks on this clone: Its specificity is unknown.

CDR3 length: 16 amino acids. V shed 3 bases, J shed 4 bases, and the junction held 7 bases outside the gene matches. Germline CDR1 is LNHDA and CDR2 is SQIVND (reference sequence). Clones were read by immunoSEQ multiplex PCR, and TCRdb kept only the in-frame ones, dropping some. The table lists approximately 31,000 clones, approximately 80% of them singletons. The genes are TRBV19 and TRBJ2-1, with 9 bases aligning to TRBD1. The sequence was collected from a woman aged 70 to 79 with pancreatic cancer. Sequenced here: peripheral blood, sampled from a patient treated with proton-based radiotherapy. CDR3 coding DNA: TGTGCCAGTAGTATGGTCGGGACAGGGAAGTACAATGAGCAGTTCTTC. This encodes CASSMVGTGKYNEQFF. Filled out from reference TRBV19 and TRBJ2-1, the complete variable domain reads DGGITQSPKYLFRKEGQNVTLSCEQNLNHDAMYWYRQDPGQGLRLIYYSQIVNDFQKGDIAEGYSVSREKKESFPLTVTSAQKNPTAFYLCASSMVGTGKYNEQFFGPGTRLTVL.